A single sample is the source of the 11 T cell receptor beta chains below, sequenced in a study of human T cells and chemical hapten exposure (dated by TCRdb to the early 2020s). The library relied on RACE. The sample was run on a NextSeq 500. TCRdb trimmed the raw reads at Q25, called clones with MiXCR and kept productive beta chains. A single entry per CDR3 protein holds the most common genes and DNA from its merged rows. A total of just under 350,000 distinct CDR3 sequences appear in this sample, approximately 6.3% of them only once. 7.5% to 8.5% of the sample is taken by the ten largest. The time point label of this sample denotes: patch test 1, 2 weeks after DPC sensitization. Read against the paper, the sample's treatment or condition label means: therapeutic diphenylcyclopropenone sensitization with weekly scalp DPC. Sequences were derived from whole blood, sampled in connection with sensitization to the hapten diphenylcyclopropenone (DPC). These receptors were taken from a woman under 30 with alopecia areata. Some clones in this sample may be carry-over from other donors' samples.

Ten or more counts support this clonotype. The chain has TRBV2 and TRBJ2-5; TRBD2 might be the D (5 bases). The CDR3 runs to 14 residues. Germline loops: CDR1 SNHLY, CDR2 FYNNEI. The ends were cut back, 5 bases at V and 7 bases at J, with 17 bases in the middle. CDR3 amino acids: CASSSETGKRTQYF. The CDR3 coding sequence is TGTGCCAGCAGTTCCGAAACCGGGAAAAGGACCCAGTACTTC.

This clonotype was counted many times. The chain is built from TRBV12-3 or TRBV12-4 and TRBJ2-6; 9 bases line up with TRBD1. CDR3 length: 16 amino acids. V gave up 5 bases and J gave up 0 bases; unmatched junction bases: 2. The CDR3, as DNA: TGTGCCAGCAGTACAGGGGGCCCCTCTGGGGCCAACGTCCTGACTTTC. This encodes CASSTGGPSGANVLTF.

The chain employs TRBV6-5 and TRBJ1-4; D is possibly TRBD1 (6 bases). Germline V gene lookup returns CDR1 MNHEY and CDR2 SVGAGI. Trimming pared 3 bases from V and 3 bases from J, leaving 17 bases between. The length of the CDR3 is 17 residues. The chain's CDR3 is CASSYSGTRGANEKLFF. Here the CDR3 DNA reads TGTGCCAGCAGTTATTCCGGGACAAGGGGGGCTAATGAAAAACTGTTTTTT.

V gene TRBV12-3 or TRBV12-4 combines with J gene TRBJ1-1; a possible D gene is TRBD1 (6 bases). V gave up 9 bases and J gave up 3 bases, with 11 bases separating them. The CDR3 length is 12 residues. CDR3 loop: CASKRQDTEAFF. The DNA of the CDR3 is TGTGCCAGTAAGCGACAGGACACTGAAGCTTTCTTT.

At least ten counts were recorded for this clonotype. The chain links TRBV28 to TRBJ1-1; weak D call: TRBD1 (5 bases). Germline V gives CDR1 MDHEN, CDR2 SYDVKM. The CDR3 length is 15 residues. V was trimmed by 8 bases and J by 0 bases, leaving 16 bases between them. The CDR3 coding sequence is TGTGCCAGCTTCAGTGCACAGGAAATGAACACTGAAGCTTTCTTT. Protein product: CASFSAQEMNTEAFF.

This rearrangement joins TRBV15 to TRBJ2-3; 8 nucleotides match TRBD2. J gave up 2 bases and V 0 bases, and 7 bases lay outside the gene matches. The germline V gene encodes CDR1 LNHNV and CDR2 YYDKDF (reference sequence). CDR3 length: 17 residues. CDR3 loop: CATSREGGGQSTDTQYF. DNA of the CDR3: TGTGCCACCAGCAGAGAGGGCGGGGGGCAATCCACAGATACGCAGTATTTT.

There are many counts of this clonotype. The chain employs TRBV4-3 and TRBJ1-5; D remains ambiguous. V was cut by 0 bases and J by 2 bases, with 8 bases left in between. The CDR3 is 15 residues long. From germline, CDR1 is LGHNA and CDR2 YSLEER. CDR3 protein: CASSQDGQGNQPQHF. The CDR3 bases are TGCGCCAGCAGCCAAGATGGGCAAGGCAATCAGCCCCAGCATTTT.

The chain links TRBV4-2 to TRBJ1-1; 7 bases are a match to TRBD1. V lost 3 bases, J lost 4 bases, and 8 bases stayed unmatched. The length of the CDR3 is 15 residues. Germline loops: CDR1 LGHNA, CDR2 YNFKEQ. The CDR3 DNA is TGTGCCAGCAGCCACCACAGGGGAAGTTTCACTGAAGCTTTCTTT. It codes for CASSHHRGSFTEAFF.

About this clonotype itself: This could be a read error, since a much larger clone is one nucleotide away. The V and J genes are TRBV12-3 or TRBV12-4 and TRBJ2-1; TRBD2 matches 11 bases. There are 16 residues in the CDR3. Germline trimming cut 2 bases from V and 6 bases from J; bases unmatched to any gene: 6. In DNA, the CDR3 is TGTGCCAGCAGTTTATCACCTAGCGGGGGGTGCAATGAGCAGTTCTTC. This encodes CASSLSPSGGCNEQFF.

This rearrangement joins TRBV12-3 or TRBV12-4 to TRBJ2-7, with 7 bases fitting TRBD1. V lost 2 bases to trimming and J lost 0 bases; unmatched junction nucleotides: 4. This CDR3 has 15 residues. The CDR3 coding sequence is TGTGCCAGCAGTTTACCTGGGACAGCCTCCTACGAGCAGTACTTC. This gives the protein CASSLPGTASYEQYF.

Only a few counts were recorded for this clonotype. CDR3 in amino acids: CASSFSSGRETQYF. In nucleotides, the CDR3 is TGTGCCAGCAGTTTCTCTAGCGGTAGGGAGACCCAGTACTTC. The rearrangement links TRBV2 to TRBJ2-5; 7 nucleotides align to TRBD2. Germline lookup yields CDR1 SNHLY and CDR2 FYNNEI. The V gene end was trimmed by 5 bases and the J gene end by 5 bases; junction bases not matched to a gene: 8. The CDR3 spans 14 residues.